These 10 T cell receptor beta chains share one sample of origin, sequenced in a study of cytomegalovirus exposure and HLA in healthy donors. PCR primers comprised 60 Vbeta and 13 Jbeta primers. The assay was immunoSEQ multiplex PCR, and TCRdb's table has in-frame clones only and misses some. The table shows about 160,000 clones, with 80% occurring only once. The material sequenced was PBMCs. These receptors were obtained from a man younger than 40 in good health and CMV-seronegative.

The chain links TRBV10-3 to TRBJ2-3; TRBD2 aligns across 9 bases. V shed 0 bases, J shed 1 base, and the junction held 5 bases outside the gene matches. Germline-derived CDR1 and CDR2 are ENHRY and SYGVKD. This CDR3 contains 17 residues. CDR3 nucleotide sequence: TGTGCCATCAGTGAGTCGGTGGCGGGGGGGGGCACAGATACGCAGTATTTT. Translated: CAISESVAGGGTDTQYF.

This chain joins TRBV1 and TRBJ2-7; the D call of TRBD2 is as the table states it, not checked on the DNA. TRBV1 is designated a pseudogene. This CDR3 comprises 17 residues. In nucleotides, the CDR3 is TGCACCAGCAGCCAATGTACTAGTTACATCGGTTCTTACGAGCAGTACTTC. Amino acid sequence: CTSSQCTSYIGSYEQYF.

The V and J genes are TRBV2 and TRBJ2-2; 7 bases map to TRBD1. CDR3 length equals 16 residues. CDR1 is SNHLY and CDR2 is FYNNEI in the germline V gene. Trimming cost V 6 bases and J 7 bases; bases outside gene matches: 14. CDR3: CASRRTSTGLVGELFF. In DNA, the CDR3 is TGTGCCAGCAGGAGGACCTCGACAGGGTTGGTCGGGGAGCTGTTTTTT.

CDR3 nucleotides: TGTGCCAGCAGTTTCGGGAGCGGGAGTACAGATACGCAGTATTTT. Protein product: CASSFGSGSTDTQYF. The chain carries TRBV28 and TRBJ2-3; TRBD2 aligns across 8 bases. The germline gives CDR1 MDHEN, CDR2 SYDVKM. The V gene end was trimmed by 3 bases and the J gene end by 3 bases; junction bases not matched to a gene: 5. The CDR3 consists of 15 residues.

The gene calls are TRBV7-3 and TRBJ2-3; maybe TRBD1 (6 bases). The V end was cut by 0 bases, the J end by 2 bases, with 9 bases between. This CDR3 has 15 amino acids. Per germline, CDR1 SGHTA and CDR2 FQGTGA. The CDR3, as DNA: TGTGCCAGCAGCTTAACTCGGGACATCACAGATACGCAGTATTTT. Translated: CASSLTRDITDTQYF. Full variable domain (rest looked up from reference TRBV7-3 and TRBJ2-3): GAGVSQTPSNKVTEKGKYVELRCDPISGHTALYWYRQSLGQGPEFLIYFQGTGAADDSGLPNDRFFAVRPEGSVSTLKIQRTERGDSAVYLCASSLTRDITDTQYFGPGTRLTVL.

The rearrangement joins TRBV10-2 to TRBJ2-5; D unclear. Trimming removed 2 bases at V and 2 bases at J, with 3 bases between. From germline, CDR1 is WSHSY and CDR2 SAAADI. The CDR3 is 12 amino acids. The CDR3 bases are TGCGCCAGCAGTGAGGCGCAAGAGACCCAGTACTTC. Translating gives CASSEAQETQYF.

This clone was picked up one time. CDR3 nucleotide sequence: TGTGCCAGCAGCCCGGGACTCCGGGATACGCAGTATTTT. Amino acids: CASSPGLRDTQYF. The V and J genes are TRBV7-3 and TRBJ2-3; weak D call: TRBD2 (6 bases). Between the trimmed V and J ends, which lost 5 bases and 6 bases, there was a span of 12 bases. Germline CDR1 reads SGHTA; CDR2 reads FQGTGA. The CDR3 is 13 amino acids.

This clone has a handful of counts. The chain employs TRBV11-2 and TRBJ1-5, with TRBD1 as a possible D gene (5 bases). This CDR3 region has 14 residues. CDR1 and CDR2 from the germline V gene are SGHAT and FQNNGV. V gave up 0 bases and J gave up 6 bases, with 9 bases separating them. DNA of the CDR3: TGTGCCAGCAGCTTAGACAGGGAGGGTCAGCCCCAGCATTTT. Translating gives CASSLDREGQPQHF. Complete variable domain (other parts from reference TRBV11-2 and TRBJ1-5): EAGVAQSPRYKIIEKRQSVAFWCNPISGHATLYWYQQILGQGPKLLIQFQNNGVVDDSQLPKDRFSAERLKGVDSTLKIQPAKLEDSAVYLCASSLDREGQPQHFGDGTRLSIL.

V gene TRBV27 combines with J gene TRBJ1-1; 9 nucleotides align to TRBD1. The V and J ends lost 5 bases and 4 bases, in that order; junction bases with no gene match: 8. Germline V gene sequence: CDR1 MNHEY, CDR2 SMNVEV (reference sequence). This CDR3 contains 15 residues. CDR3: CASSNLGQGSTEAFF. DNA for the CDR3: TGTGCCAGCAGTAACTTGGGACAGGGTAGCACTGAAGCTTTCTTT.

The V and J genes are TRBV5-1 and TRBJ2-3; TRBD2 agrees at 7 bases. Germline V gene data show CDR1 as SGHRS and CDR2 as YFSETQ. Trimming removed 0 bases from V and 4 bases from J; junction bases left unmatched: 5. This CDR3 region has 15 residues. CDR3 sequence reads: CASSLAGRTADTQYF. The CDR3 region has the DNA TGCGCCAGCAGCTTGGCCGGGAGGACCGCAGATACGCAGTATTTT.